This T cell receptor beta chain derives from a study of a mutant IDH1 vaccine in newly diagnosed glioma. Study context: Patients received vaccination from 4-6 weeks after radiotherapy alone, or with temozolomide cycles. Males made up approximately 60% and females roughly 40% of treated patients, whose mean age was around 40 years. Receipt of radiotherapy, temozolomide, or both preceded the study, and most received both. Study-level results: Seemingly, top peripheral T cell clonotype changes bore no relation to pseudoprogression.

About this clone: Antigen unknown.

The time point: week 5, during vaccination. A 20-mer mutant IDH1 peptide at 300 ug was injected subcutaneously with topical imiquimod. Using immunoSEQ multiplex PCR, the repertoire was profiled, and TCRdb retains in-frame clones only, with some absent. Here the sample spans tens of thousands of clones, roughly 79% being singletons. This TCR came from a man in his fifties or sixties with glioma. Sequenced here: PBMCs, sampled from a glioma patient whose treatment included an IDH1 peptide vaccine.

The CDR3: CASKRLAGGSSYEQYF. The CDR3, as DNA: TGTGCCAGCAAAAGGCTAGCGGGGGGGAGCTCCTACGAGCAGTACTTC. The genes are TRBV2 and TRBJ2-7, with 12 bases lining up with TRBD2. CDR1 SNHLY and CDR2 FYNNEI come from the germline V gene. V dropped 7 bases and J dropped 0; count of bases not matched to a gene: 7. CDR3 length: 16 residues.